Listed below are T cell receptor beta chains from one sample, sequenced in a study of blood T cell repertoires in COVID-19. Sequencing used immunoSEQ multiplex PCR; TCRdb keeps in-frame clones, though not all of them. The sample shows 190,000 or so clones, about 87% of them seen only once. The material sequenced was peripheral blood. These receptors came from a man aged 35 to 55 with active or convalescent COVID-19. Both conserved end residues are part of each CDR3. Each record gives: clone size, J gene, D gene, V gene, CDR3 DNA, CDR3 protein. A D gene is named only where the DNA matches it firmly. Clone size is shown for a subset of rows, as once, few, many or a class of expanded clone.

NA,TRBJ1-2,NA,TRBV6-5,TGTGCCAGCATGGGGCCAACCGTGTATGGCTACACCTTC,CASMGPTVYGYTF
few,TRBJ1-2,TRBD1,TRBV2,TGTGCCAGCCAGACAGGGACGGGCTATGGCTACACCTTC,CASQTGTGYGYTF
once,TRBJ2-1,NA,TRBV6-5,TGTGCCAGCAGTTACGGCCCAGGGGCGAATGAGCAGTTCTTC,CASSYGPGANEQFF
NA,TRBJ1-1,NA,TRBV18,TGTGCCAGCTCCCTCGGACAAAACACTGAAGCTTTCTTT,CASSLGQNTEAFF
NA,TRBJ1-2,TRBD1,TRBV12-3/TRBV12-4,TGTGCCAGCAGCCTGACAGGGCGCTATGGCTACACCTTC,CASSLTGRYGYTF
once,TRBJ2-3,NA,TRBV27,TGTGCCAGCAAAGAATCGGGCACAGATACGCAGTATTTT,CASKESGTDTQYF
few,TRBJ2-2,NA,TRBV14,TGTGCCAGCAGACTCGCTGGCGGGGTCACCGGGGAGCTGTTTTTT,CASRLAGGVTGELFF
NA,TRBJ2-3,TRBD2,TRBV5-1,TGCGCCAGCAGCTGGGGACTAGCGGGGACGAAAGATACGCAGTATTTT,CASSWGLAGTKDTQYF
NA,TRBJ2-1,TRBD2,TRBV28,TGTGCCAGCAGTTTAGAGACTAGCGGGTTTTACAATGAGCAGTTCTTC,CASSLETSGFYNEQFF
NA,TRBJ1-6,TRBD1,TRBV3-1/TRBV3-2,TGTGCCAGCAGCCAAGTTGGACAGGGGAATTCACCCCTCCACTTT,CASSQVGQGNSPLHF
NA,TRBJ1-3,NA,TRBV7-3,TGTGCCAGCAGCTTAAGTAACTCTGGAAACACCATATATTTT,CASSLSNSGNTIYF
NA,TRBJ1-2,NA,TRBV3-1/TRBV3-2,TGTGCCAGCAGCCCTAACCTGAACTTGTATGGCTACACCTTC,CASSPNLNLYGYTF
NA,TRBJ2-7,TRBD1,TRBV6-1,TGTGCCAGCAGTGAACTGGACAGGAGTCCCTACGAGCAGTACTTC,CASSELDRSPYEQYF
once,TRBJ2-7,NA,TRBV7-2,TGTGCCAGCAGCCCCGTAGGAGGATCCTACGAGCAGTACTTC,CASSPVGGSYEQYF
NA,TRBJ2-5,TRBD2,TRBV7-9,TGTGCCAGCAGCGAAGGGACTAGTGGGGAGACCCAGTACTTC,CASSEGTSGETQYF
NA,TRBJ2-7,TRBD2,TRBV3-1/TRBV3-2,TGTGCCAGCGGGCCATCCGGGGGGTATGGCGAGCAGTACTTC,CASGPSGGYGEQYF
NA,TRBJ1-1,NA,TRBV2,TGTGCCAGCACCAAACAGAACACTGAAGCTTTCTTT,CASTKQNTEAFF
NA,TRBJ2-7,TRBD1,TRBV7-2,TGTGCCAGCAGCTTATGGGGGACAGGGGGCAACGAGCAGTACTTC,CASSLWGTGGNEQYF
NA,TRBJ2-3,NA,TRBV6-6,TGTGCCAGCACTTCGACCCAGGTCACAGATACGCAGTATTTT,CASTSTQVTDTQYF
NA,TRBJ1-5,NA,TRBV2,TGTGCCAGCAGTGTCGGGTATAGCAATCAGCCCCAGCATTTT,CASSVGYSNQPQHF
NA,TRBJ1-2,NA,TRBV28,TGTGCCAGCAGTTCTATCTATGGCTACACCTTC,CASSSIYGYTF
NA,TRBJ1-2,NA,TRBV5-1,TGCGCCAGCAGCCTGGGAGGCAGGGAAAGTGGCTACACCTTC,CASSLGGRESGYTF
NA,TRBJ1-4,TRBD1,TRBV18,TGTGCCAGCTCATCCCGGACAGGCCATAATGAAAAACTGTTTTTT,CASSSRTGHNEKLFF
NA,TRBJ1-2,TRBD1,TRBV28,TGTGCCAGCAGTATCAACCCCGGACAGGGGCACTATGGCTACACCTTC,CASSINPGQGHYGYTF
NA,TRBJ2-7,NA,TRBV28,TGTGCCAGCAGTTTCCGGGGGACCTACGAGCAGTACTTC,CASSFRGTYEQYF
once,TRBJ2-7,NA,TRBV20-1,TGCAGTGCAAGAAGGGGCAGCGAGCAGTACTTC,CSARRGSEQYF
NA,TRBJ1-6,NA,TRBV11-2,TGTGCCAGCAGTGGACTCGGTTCACCCCTCCACTTT,CASSGLGSPLHF
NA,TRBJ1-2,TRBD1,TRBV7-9,TGTGCCAGCAGCCCCAACCCCGGGACAGGGGGATTGGACTATGGCTACACCTTC,CASSPNPGTGGLDYGYTF
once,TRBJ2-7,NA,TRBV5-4,TGTGCCAGCAGTACCAATCAGGGGGGAACCTACGAGCAGTACTTC,CASSTNQGGTYEQYF
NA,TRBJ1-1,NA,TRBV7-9,TGTGCCAGCAGCTTAGGTGGGACACTCGAAGCTTTCTTT,CASSLGGTLEAFF
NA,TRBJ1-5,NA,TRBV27,TGTGCCAGCAGTGAAACGGGAACGCATCAGCCCCAGCATTTT,CASSETGTHQPQHF
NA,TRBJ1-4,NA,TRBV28,TGTGCCAGCAGTCTCATATTAGCAACTAATGAAAAACTGTTTTTT,CASSLILATNEKLFF
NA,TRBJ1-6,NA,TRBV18,TGTGCCAGCTCACCGATACCGAATCTAGTGAGCTCCTATAATTCACCCCTCCACTTT,CASSPIPNLVSSYNSPLHF
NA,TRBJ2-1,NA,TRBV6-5,TGTGCCAGCACCACCGGGGGACCGCGTTCCGAGCAGTTCTTC,CASTTGGPRSEQFF
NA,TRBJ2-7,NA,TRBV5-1,TGCGCCAGCAGCTTGGCCACGGGGTCGGGCGAGCAGTACTTC,CASSLATGSGEQYF
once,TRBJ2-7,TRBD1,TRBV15,TGTGCCACCAGCAGAGACCGGGACAGACCACCCTACGAGCAGTACTTC,CATSRDRDRPPYEQYF
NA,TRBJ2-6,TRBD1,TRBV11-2,TGTGCCAGTGACGACAGGGTCTCTGGGGCCAACGTCCTGACTTTC,CASDDRVSGANVLTF
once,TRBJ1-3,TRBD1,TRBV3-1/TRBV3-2,TGTGCCAGCGGCGACCCGGGACAGTGGAGCTCTGGAAACACCATATATTTT,CASGDPGQWSSGNTIYF
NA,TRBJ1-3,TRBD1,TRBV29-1,TGCAGCGCCACCGGGACAGGGAGCTCTGGAAACACCATATATTTT,CSATGTGSSGNTIYF
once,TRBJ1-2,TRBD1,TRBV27,TGTGCCAGCAGTATCGACAGGGGTCGGGGCTACACCTTC,CASSIDRGRGYTF
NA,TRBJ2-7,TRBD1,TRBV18,TGTGCCAGCTCACCCGGGACAGGGGCGGACGAGCAGTACTTC,CASSPGTGADEQYF
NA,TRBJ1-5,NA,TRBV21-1,TGTGCCAGCAGCAACCCAGGGGAAGATAGCAATCAGCCCCAGCATTTT,CASSNPGEDSNQPQHF
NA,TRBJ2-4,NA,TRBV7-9,TGTGCCAGCGGAGAATCAGGGTTGAGGGGGAACATTCAGTACTTC,CASGESGLRGNIQYF
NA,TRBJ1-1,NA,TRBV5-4,TGTGCCAGCAGCTTATGGGGGGGGCTAAACACTGAAGCTTTCTTT,CASSLWGGLNTEAFF
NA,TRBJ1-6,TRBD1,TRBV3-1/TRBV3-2,TGTGCCAGCAGCCTGACAGGGCAAGGATCACCCCTCCACTTT,CASSLTGQGSPLHF
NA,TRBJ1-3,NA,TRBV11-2,TGTGCCAGCAGCTTAGGTTTTCAGGGCTTTGGAAACACCATATATTTT,CASSLGFQGFGNTIYF
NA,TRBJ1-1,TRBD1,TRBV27,TGTGCCAGCAGACATACAGGGGTGATTCGGGTGAACACTGAAGCTTTCTTT,CASRHTGVIRVNTEAFF
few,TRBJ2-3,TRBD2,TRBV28,TGTGCCAGCAGTCCCCCTAGCGGCCTCACAGATACGCAGTATTTT,CASSPPSGLTDTQYF
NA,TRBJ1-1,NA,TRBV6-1,TGTGCCAGCAGTGAAGGTGCAGCCGGAGGCACTGAAGCTTTCTTT,CASSEGAAGGTEAFF
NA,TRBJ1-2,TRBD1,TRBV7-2,TGTGCCAGCAGCCGGACAGGGGGCAGGTACTATGGCTACACCTTC,CASSRTGGRYYGYTF